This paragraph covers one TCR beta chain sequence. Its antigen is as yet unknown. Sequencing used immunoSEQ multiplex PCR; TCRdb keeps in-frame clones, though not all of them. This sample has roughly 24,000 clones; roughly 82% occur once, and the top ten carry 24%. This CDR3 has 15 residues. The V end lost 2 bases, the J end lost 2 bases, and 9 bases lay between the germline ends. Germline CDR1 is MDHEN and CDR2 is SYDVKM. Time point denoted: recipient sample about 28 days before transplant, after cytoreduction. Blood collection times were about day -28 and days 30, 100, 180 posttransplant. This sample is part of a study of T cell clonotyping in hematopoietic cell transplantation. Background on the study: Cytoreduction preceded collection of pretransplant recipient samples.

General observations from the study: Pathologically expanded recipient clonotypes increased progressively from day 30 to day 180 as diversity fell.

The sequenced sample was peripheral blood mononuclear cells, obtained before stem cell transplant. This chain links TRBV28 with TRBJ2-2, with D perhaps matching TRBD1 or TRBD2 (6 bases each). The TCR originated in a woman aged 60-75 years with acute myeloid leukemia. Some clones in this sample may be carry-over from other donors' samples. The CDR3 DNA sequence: TGTGCCAGCAGTTTAGGGGGGCTTAACACCGGGGAGCTGTTTTTT. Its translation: CASSLGGLNTGELFF. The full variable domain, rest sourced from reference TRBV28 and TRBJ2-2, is DVKVTQSSRYLVKRTGEKVFLECVQDMDHENMFWYRQDPGLGLRLIYFSYDVKMKEKGDIPEGYSVSREKKERFSLILESASTNQTSMYLCASSLGGLNTGELFFGEGSRLTVL.